This passage covers 28 T cell receptor beta chains from one sample sequenced in a study of T cell changes during pregnancy in multiple sclerosis. Measured with immunoSEQ multiplex PCR; TCRdb has only the in-frame clones, and not every one. This sample has some 47,000 clones, with about 90% found just once. Source: peripheral blood, taken in the first trimester of pregnancy. These receptors were taken from a female donor with multiple sclerosis, enrolled in a pregnancy study.

The rearrangement joins TRBV4-3 to TRBJ2-2, with D tentatively TRBD1 (9 bases). CDR3 length equals 17 residues. Trimming removed 0 bases at V and 5 bases at J, with 16 bases between. Germline V lookup: CDR1 LGHNA, CDR2 YSLEER. The CDR3 DNA reads TGCGCCAGCAGCCAAGAAGTAGCGGGACAGGGTACCGGGGAGCTGTTTTTT. This translates into CASSQEVAGQGTGELFF.

This chain uses TRBV6-6 with TRBJ1-1, with unresolved D. Germline CDR1 and CDR2: MNHNY and SVGAGI (reference sequence). The germline V and J ends were trimmed by 0 bases and 7 bases, with 12 bases remaining between them. This CDR3 contains 14 residues. CDR3: CASSYSRQVSEAFF. For the CDR3, the DNA is TGTGCCAGCAGTTACTCTCGGCAGGTTAGTGAAGCTTTCTTT.

The V call is TRBV19, the J call TRBJ2-3; D is possibly TRBD2 (5 bases). Trimming left V 10 bases short and J 4 bases short, with 9 bases between. Germline V gives CDR1 LNHDA, CDR2 SQIVND (reference sequence). CDR3 length equals 11 residues. The CDR3 DNA follows: TGTGCCACGAGGGTAGCAGATACGCAGTATTTT. Translating gives CATRVADTQYF.

The chain recombines TRBV12-1 with TRBJ2-7; the D call in the table, TRBD1, was not verified against the DNA. TRBV12-1 is a documented pseudogene. The CDR3 totals 16 residues. The CDR3 bases are TGTGCCAGCAGCTTCCGATGGGGACAGCCTCGCTACGAGCAGTACTTC. Encoded protein: CASSFRWGQPRYEQYF.

This chain joins TRBV2 and TRBJ2-3, with TRBD1 identical over 9 bases. CDR3 length: 14 residues. Germline CDR1 is SNHLY and CDR2 is FYNNEI. Trimming cost V 6 bases and J 4 bases; bases outside gene matches: 5. The CDR3 sequence is CASSTGQGSDTQYF. CDR3 DNA sequence: TGTGCCAGCAGCACGGGACAGGGTTCAGATACGCAGTATTTT.

V usage is TRBV5-6 and J usage is TRBJ1-2, with 7 positions matching TRBD1. The CDR3 extends over 15 amino acids. J was trimmed by 2 bases and V by 2 bases; bases with no gene match: 6. The germline V gene has CDR1 SGHDT and CDR2 YYEEEE. The CDR3 spells CASSFRTGVNYGYTF. In DNA form, the CDR3 reads TGTGCCAGCAGCTTCCGGACAGGAGTGAACTATGGCTACACCTTC. Full variable domain (missing parts from reference TRBV5-6 and TRBJ1-2): DAGVTQSPTHLIKTRGQQVTLRCSPKSGHDTVSWYQQALGQGPQFIFQYYEEEERQRGNFPDRFSGHQFPNYSSELNVNALLLGDSALYLCASSFRTGVNYGYTFGSGTRLTVV.

The V gene is TRBV6-4, the J gene TRBJ2-3; 9 positions agree with TRBD2. The CDR3 covers 14 residues. With V trimmed by 6 bases and J by 4 bases, 5 bases remained unmatched. From germline, CDR1 is MRHNA and CDR2 SNTAGT. The CDR3: CASRRASGADTQYF. As DNA, the CDR3 is TGTGCCAGCAGAAGGGCTAGCGGGGCAGATACGCAGTATTTT.

The rearrangement joins TRBV12-5 to TRBJ2-2; D is unclear. The V gene's germline CDR1 is LGHNT and CDR2 FRNRAP. The CDR3 extends over 16 amino acids. Trimming pared 0 bases from V and 0 bases from J, leaving 8 bases between. CDR3 protein: CASGLVIGPNTGELFF. The CDR3 DNA reads as TGTGCTAGTGGTTTGGTTATTGGCCCGAACACCGGGGAGCTGTTTTTT.

This chain links TRBV9 with TRBJ2-2; perhaps TRBD2 as D (6 bases). This CDR3 region has 15 residues. CDR1 is SGDLS and CDR2 is YYNGEE in the germline V gene. Trimming left V 0 bases short and J 4 bases short, with 10 bases between. For the CDR3, the DNA is TGTGCCAGCAGCGTAGAATCGGGGGTCACCGGGGAGCTGTTTTTT. This encodes CASSVESGVTGELFF.

The V and J genes are TRBV9 and TRBJ2-7, with D uncertain. The CDR3 is 16 amino acids. Trimming pared 4 bases from V and 2 bases from J, leaving 19 bases between. Germline lookup yields CDR1 SGDLS and CDR2 YYNGEE. The CDR3 is CASSPESLPVPYEQYF. The CDR3 region has the DNA TGTGCCAGCAGCCCCGAAAGCCTACCTGTACCCTACGAGCAGTACTTC.

This chain uses TRBV11-3 with TRBJ2-2, with TRBD1 identical over 8 bases. The CDR3 is 16 amino acids. Germline CDR1 reads SGHNT; CDR2 reads YENEEA. The V gene end was trimmed by 5 bases and the J gene end by 5 bases; junction bases not matched to a gene: 10. The CDR3, as DNA: TGTGCCAGCAGCCCCTGGACAGGGATTAATACCGGGGAGCTGTTTTTT. Its translation is CASSPWTGINTGELFF.

This chain uses TRBV2 with TRBJ2-1, with D uncertain. The CDR3 loop spans 13 amino acids. Germline V gene lookup returns CDR1 SNHLY and CDR2 FYNNEI. V shed 4 bases and J shed 8 bases, with 12 bases lying between them. This CDR3 is CASSADSIHEQFF. The CDR3 nucleotides are TGTGCCAGCAGTGCCGACTCTATTCATGAGCAGTTCTTC.

The chain employs TRBV28 and TRBJ1-2; 9 bases line up with TRBD1. The CDR3 extends over 16 amino acids. Looked up from germline, CDR1 is MDHEN and CDR2 is SYDVKM. J lost 6 bases, V lost 3 bases, and 11 bases had no gene match. This chain's CDR3 is CASSFIVFWTGDGYTF. CDR3 nucleotides: TGTGCCAGCAGTTTTATCGTTTTTTGGACAGGGGATGGCTACACCTTC.

The gene calls are TRBV5-1 and TRBJ2-7, with TRBD2 as a possible D gene (5 bases). The CDR3 covers 14 residues. Looked up from germline, CDR1 is SGHRS and CDR2 is YFSETQ. Deletions cut 2 bases from V and 5 bases from J, with 14 bases between. The CDR3 region is CASSFRGYTHEQYF. CDR3 bases: TGCGCCAGCAGCTTCCGAGGGTATACCCACGAGCAGTACTTC.

V gene TRBV6-6 combines with J gene TRBJ2-5; D is undetermined. CDR3 length: 13 residues. Germline CDR1 reads MNHNY; CDR2 reads SVGAGI (reference sequence). The V gene lost 2 bases and the J gene lost 4 bases, with 8 bases spanning the gap. CDR3 amino acids: CASSYVFGETQYF. CDR3 bases: TGTGCCAGCAGTTACGTATTCGGAGAGACCCAGTACTTC.

This clone was picked up one time. This rearrangement joins TRBV5-6 to TRBJ2-3; 9 nucleotides match TRBD2. V was pared by 4 bases and J by 2 bases, with 5 bases of the junction left unmatched. Germline V gene data show CDR1 as SGHDT and CDR2 as YYEEEE. The CDR3 contains 15 residues. CDR3 protein: CASSPIAGATDTQYF. As DNA, the CDR3 is TGTGCCAGCAGCCCTATAGCGGGGGCCACAGATACGCAGTATTTT.

DNA of the CDR3: TGTGCCAGCAGTGAAGGAGCGGGGGGGCAAGAGACCCAGTACTTC. Its protein product is CASSEGAGGQETQYF. The chain carries TRBV6-4 and TRBJ2-5; 10 positions match TRBD2. The CDR3 loop spans 15 amino acids. J was trimmed by 2 bases and V by 3 bases; bases with no gene match: 3. CDR1 and CDR2 (germline): MRHNA, SNTAGT.

The chain uses TRBV30 and TRBJ1-5, with 7 bases lining up with TRBD1. V was pared by 3 bases and J by 0 bases, with 2 bases of the junction left unmatched. In germline, CDR1 is GTSNPN, CDR2 SVGIG (reference sequence). The length of the CDR3 is 14 residues. In DNA form, the CDR3 reads TGTGCCTGGAGAGGGGGCCTTAGCAATCAGCCCCAGCATTTT. Residues: CAWRGGLSNQPQHF.

The chain is built from TRBV13 and TRBJ2-5; TRBD1 matches 8 bases. Germline CDR1 and CDR2: PRHDT and FYEKMQ (reference sequence). V gave up 5 bases and J gave up 1 base; unmatched junction bases: 6. The CDR3 has 15 residues. Written as DNA, the CDR3 is TGTGCCAGCAGCCACAGGGGGAGAAGCCAAGAGACCCAGTACTTC. Translating it yields CASSHRGRSQETQYF.

The gene calls are TRBV11-1 and TRBJ1-2, with D maybe TRBD1 (6 bases). Trimming removed 3 bases at V and 4 bases at J, with 18 bases between. Germline V gene data show CDR1 as SGHAT and CDR2 as FQDESV (reference sequence). The CDR3 totals 16 residues. The CDR3 nucleotides read TGTGCCAGCAGCTTGGATTCCGGGACAAAGGGCTATGGCTACACCTTC. Its translation: CASSLDSGTKGYGYTF.

The V call is TRBV27, the J call TRBJ1-1, with 8 bases lining up with TRBD1. Per the germline V gene, CDR1 is MNHEY and CDR2 is SMNVEV (reference sequence). The V segment lost 7 bases and the J segment 2 bases; nucleotides outside the gene matches: 15. This CDR3 is built from 17 residues. The CDR3: CASTQIGDRTTNTEAFF. CDR3 nucleotides: TGTGCCAGCACCCAAATAGGGGACAGGACAACCAACACTGAAGCTTTCTTT.

The chain combines TRBV29-1 with TRBJ1-1; D might be TRBD1 (5 bases). This CDR3 is built from 16 residues. With 7 bases removed from V and 1 base from J, the gap between germline ends came to 22 bases. Germline V CDR1 and CDR2: SQVTM, ANQGSEA. CDR3 sequence (DNA): TGCAGCGCGGCGGGACCCGGGGCCCCCGCGAACACTGAAGCTTTCTTT. Translating it yields CSAAGPGAPANTEAFF.

The chain has TRBV6-1 and TRBJ2-7; 9 bases fit TRBD2. This CDR3 is 14 amino acids long. The V gene end was trimmed by 2 bases and the J gene end by 3 bases; junction bases not matched to a gene: 2. CDR1 is MNHNS and CDR2 is SASEGT in the germline V gene. The CDR3 DNA follows: TGTGCCAGCAGTGAACAGCGGGGGGTCTACGAGCAGTACTTC. Its protein is CASSEQRGVYEQYF.

This clone was counted only a few times. The chain has TRBV4-2 and TRBJ1-1; D is possibly TRBD1 (6 bases). This CDR3 has 15 amino acids. With 8 bases removed from V and 0 bases from J, the gap between germline ends came to 16 bases. CDR1 and CDR2 (germline): LGHNA, YNFKEQ. The CDR3: CASGDSRGLNTEAFF. The CDR3 coding sequence is TGTGCCAGCGGGGATAGCAGGGGTCTGAACACTGAAGCTTTCTTT.

This clone came up once. In DNA, the CDR3 is TGTGCCAGCACGGACAGGGGGCGCGGCACTGAAGCTTTCTTT. It specifies CASTDRGRGTEAFF. This sequence joins TRBV5-5 and TRBJ1-1, with 11 bases identical to TRBD1. The CDR3 runs to 14 residues. Germline V gene lookup returns CDR1 SGHKS and CDR2 YYEKEE (reference sequence). The trim removed 6 bases at V and 4 bases at J, leaving 5 bases unmatched.

The chain carries TRBV19 and TRBJ1-6; 9 nucleotides agree with TRBD1. This CDR3 has 16 amino acids. CDR1 is LNHDA and CDR2 is SQIVND in the germline V gene (reference sequence). V lost 2 bases to trimming and J lost 7 bases; unmatched junction nucleotides: 6. In nucleotides, the CDR3 is TGTGCCAGTAGTATAACCCCGACAGGGGGGAATTCACCCCTCCACTTT. This encodes CASSITPTGGNSPLHF.

The chain has TRBV7-2 and TRBJ1-1; tentative D call: TRBD1 (6 bases). With 5 bases removed from V and 7 bases from J, the gap between germline ends came to 11 bases. CDR3 length equals 12 residues. Per the germline V gene, CDR1 is SGHTA and CDR2 is FQGNSA. CDR3 protein: CASSRTELEAFF. In nucleotides, the CDR3 is TGTGCCAGCAGCCGGACAGAACTTGAAGCTTTCTTT.

This clone was counted a single time. The V gene is TRBV9, the J gene TRBJ2-5; 13 positions agree with TRBD2. CDR1 SGDLS and CDR2 YYNGEE come from the germline V gene. The CDR3 runs to 15 residues. V was clipped by 4 bases and J by 5 bases; unmatched bases: 5. DNA of the CDR3: TGTGCCAGCAGCCTACAGACTAGCGGGGGGGAGACCCAGTACTTC. It translates to CASSLQTSGGETQYF. Based on the CDR3 plus reference TRBV9 and TRBJ2-5, the full variable domain is DSGVTQTPKHLITATGQRVTLRCSPRSGDLSVYWYQQSLDQGLQFLIQYYNGEERAKGNILERFSAQQFPDLHSELNLSSLELGDSALYFCASSLQTSGGETQYFGPGTRLLVL.